The TCR beta chain described here comes from a study of cytomegalovirus exposure and HLA in healthy donors. At the level of the study: From donors who were HLA-typed, an early data release held 81 million or so unique TCRs. Study results and limitations: In a later analysis, 15,000 to 20,000 TCR beta sequences were associated with HLA alleles at 0.05 false discovery rate.

The PCR made use of 60 Vbeta and 13 Jbeta primers. Data came from immunoSEQ multiplex PCR; TCRdb stores just in-frame clones and leaves some out. Here the sample spans roughly 140,000 clones, 78% being singletons. Germline-derived CDR1 and CDR2 are SGHRS and YFSETQ. The CDR3 loop spans 16 amino acids. V shed 0 bases, J shed 4 bases, and the junction held 8 bases outside the gene matches. This clone has only one observation. Its matching antigen is unknown. The rearrangement joins TRBV5-1 to TRBJ2-3, with 7 bases that match TRBD1. The source material was PBMCs. The receptor was isolated from a female donor in good health and CMV-seronegative. The CDR3 region is CASSLGQGGIADTQYF. The CDR3 nucleotides are TGCGCCAGCAGCTTGGGACAGGGTGGGATTGCAGATACGCAGTATTTT.